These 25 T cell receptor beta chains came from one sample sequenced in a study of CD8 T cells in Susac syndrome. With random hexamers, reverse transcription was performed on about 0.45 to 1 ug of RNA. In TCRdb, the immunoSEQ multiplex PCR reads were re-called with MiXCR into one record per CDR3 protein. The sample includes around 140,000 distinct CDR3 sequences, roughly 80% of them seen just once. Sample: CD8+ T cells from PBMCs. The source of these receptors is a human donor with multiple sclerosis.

CDR3 protein: CAWSVAGRETQYF. In nucleotides, the CDR3 is TGTGCCTGGAGTGTGGCCGGGAGGGAGACCCAGTACTTC. The V call is TRBV30, the J call TRBJ2-5, with 7 bases aligning to TRBD2. In germline, CDR1 is GTSNPN, CDR2 SVGIG (reference sequence). V shed 0 bases and J 5 bases; nucleotides not matched to a gene: 3. CDR3 length: 13 residues.

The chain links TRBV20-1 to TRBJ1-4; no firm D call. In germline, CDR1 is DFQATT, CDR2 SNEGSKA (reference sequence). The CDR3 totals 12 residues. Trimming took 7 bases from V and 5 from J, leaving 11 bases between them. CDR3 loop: CSVPQRNEKLFF. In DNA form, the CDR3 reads TGCAGTGTCCCACAGAGGAATGAAAAACTGTTTTTT.

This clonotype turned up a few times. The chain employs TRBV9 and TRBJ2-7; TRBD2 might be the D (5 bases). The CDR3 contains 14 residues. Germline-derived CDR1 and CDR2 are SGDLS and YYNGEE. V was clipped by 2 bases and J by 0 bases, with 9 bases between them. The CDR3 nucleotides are TGTGCCAGCAGCGTTTATGGGAGCTCCTACGAGCAGTACTTC. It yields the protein CASSVYGSSYEQYF.

Here the CDR3 reads CSVVSGTPDTGELFF. The CDR3 region has the DNA TGCAGCGTTGTTTCTGGGACCCCTGACACCGGGGAGCTGTTTTTT. The J gene is TRBJ2-2, the V gene TRBV29-1; D tentatively fits TRBD1 or TRBD2 (5 bases each). The length of the CDR3 is 15 residues. V lost 4 bases to trimming and J lost 3 bases, with 15 bases between them. CDR1 is SQVTM and CDR2 is ANQGSEA in the germline V gene.

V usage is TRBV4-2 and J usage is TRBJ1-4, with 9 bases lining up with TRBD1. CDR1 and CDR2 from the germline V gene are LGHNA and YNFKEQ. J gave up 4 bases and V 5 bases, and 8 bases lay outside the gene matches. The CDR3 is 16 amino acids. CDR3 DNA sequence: TGTGCCAGCAGCGGCTCACAGGGGGCTCTTAATGAAAAACTGTTTTTT. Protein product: CASSGSQGALNEKLFF.

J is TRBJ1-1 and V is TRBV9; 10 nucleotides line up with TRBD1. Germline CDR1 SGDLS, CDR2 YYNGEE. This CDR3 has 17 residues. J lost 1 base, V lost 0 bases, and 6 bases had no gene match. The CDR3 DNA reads TGTGCCAGCAGCGTAGGGGGACAGGGGAACTCGAACACTGAAGCTTTCTTT. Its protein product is CASSVGGQGNSNTEAFF.

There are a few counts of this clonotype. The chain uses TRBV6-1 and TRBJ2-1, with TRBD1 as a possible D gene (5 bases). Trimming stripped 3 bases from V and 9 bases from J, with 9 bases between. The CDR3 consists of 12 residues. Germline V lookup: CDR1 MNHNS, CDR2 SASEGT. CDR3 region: CASSERTTEQFF. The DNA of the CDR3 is TGTGCCAGCAGTGAGAGGACAACTGAGCAGTTCTTC.

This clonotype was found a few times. The CDR3 is CASSLEGGTQYF. CDR3 DNA: TGTGCCAGCAGCTTGGAAGGAGGGACCCAGTACTTC. The chain combines TRBV5-6 with TRBJ2-5; a weak D match, TRBD2 (5 bases). The CDR3 runs 12 residues. V was shortened by 0 bases and J by 7 bases, with 7 bases between the two germline ends. Germline values: CDR1 SGHDT, CDR2 YYEEEE. Full variable domain (rest looked up from reference TRBV5-6 and TRBJ2-5): DAGVTQSPTHLIKTRGQQVTLRCSPKSGHDTVSWYQQALGQGPQFIFQYYEEEERQRGNFPDRFSGHQFPNYSSELNVNALLLGDSALYLCASSLEGGTQYFGPGTRLLVL.

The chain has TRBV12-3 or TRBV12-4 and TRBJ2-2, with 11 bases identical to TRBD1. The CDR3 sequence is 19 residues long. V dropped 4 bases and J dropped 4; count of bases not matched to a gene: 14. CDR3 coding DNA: TGTGCCAGCAGTTCTCTACCGGGACAGGGGGATTCGGGCACCGGGGAGCTGTTTTTT. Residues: CASSSLPGQGDSGTGELFF.

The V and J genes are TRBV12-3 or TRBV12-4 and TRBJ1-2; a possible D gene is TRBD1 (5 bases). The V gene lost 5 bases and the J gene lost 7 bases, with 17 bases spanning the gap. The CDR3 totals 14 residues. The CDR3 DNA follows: TGTGCCAGCAGTAAGGACACCGCTGGGTTTGGCTACACCTTC. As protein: CASSKDTAGFGYTF.

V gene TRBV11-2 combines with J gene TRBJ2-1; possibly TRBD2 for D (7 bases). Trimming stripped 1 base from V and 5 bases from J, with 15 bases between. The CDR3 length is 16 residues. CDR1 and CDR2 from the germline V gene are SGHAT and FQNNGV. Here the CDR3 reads CASSLVPGGLNNEQFF. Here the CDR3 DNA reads TGTGCCAGCAGCTTAGTCCCCGGGGGGCTAAACAATGAGCAGTTCTTC. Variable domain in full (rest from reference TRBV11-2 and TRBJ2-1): EAGVAQSPRYKIIEKRQSVAFWCNPISGHATLYWYQQILGQGPKLLIQFQNNGVVDDSQLPKDRFSAERLKGVDSTLKIQPAKLEDSAVYLCASSLVPGGLNNEQFFGPGTRLTVL.

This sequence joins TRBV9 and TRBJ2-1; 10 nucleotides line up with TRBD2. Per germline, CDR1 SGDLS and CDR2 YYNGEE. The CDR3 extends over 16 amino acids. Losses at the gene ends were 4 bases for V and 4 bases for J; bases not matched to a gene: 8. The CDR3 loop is CASSRSGTSEYNEQFF. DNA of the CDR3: TGTGCCAGCAGCCGCTCCGGGACTAGCGAGTACAATGAGCAGTTCTTC.

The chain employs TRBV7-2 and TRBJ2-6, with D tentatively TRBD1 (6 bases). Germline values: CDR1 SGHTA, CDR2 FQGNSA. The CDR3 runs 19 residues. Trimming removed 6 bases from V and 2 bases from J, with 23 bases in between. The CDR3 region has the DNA TGTGCCAGCAGGGACCAGGGGATCGGTCCCGCCCCTGGGGCCAACGTCCTGACTTTC. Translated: CASRDQGIGPAPGANVLTF.

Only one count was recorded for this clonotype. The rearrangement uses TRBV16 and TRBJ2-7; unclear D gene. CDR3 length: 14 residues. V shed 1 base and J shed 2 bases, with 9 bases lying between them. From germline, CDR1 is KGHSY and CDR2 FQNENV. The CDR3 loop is CASSQLQKAYEQYF. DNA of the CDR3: TGTGCCAGCAGCCAATTACAGAAGGCCTACGAGCAGTACTTC.

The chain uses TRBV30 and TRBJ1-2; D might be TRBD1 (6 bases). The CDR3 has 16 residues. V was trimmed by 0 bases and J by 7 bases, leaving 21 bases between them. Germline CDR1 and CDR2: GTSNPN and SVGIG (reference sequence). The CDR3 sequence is CAWSVDGPGANGGYTF. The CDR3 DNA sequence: TGTGCCTGGAGTGTTGACGGGCCGGGGGCAAATGGTGGCTACACCTTC.

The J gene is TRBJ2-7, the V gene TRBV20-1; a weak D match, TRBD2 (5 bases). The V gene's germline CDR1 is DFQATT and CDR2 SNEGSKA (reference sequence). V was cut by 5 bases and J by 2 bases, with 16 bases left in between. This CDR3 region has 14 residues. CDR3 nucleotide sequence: TGCAGTGCTCGATTGAAAGACGGGACCTACGAGCAGTACTTC. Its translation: CSARLKDGTYEQYF.

The CDR3 reads CATSGWGTEAFF. The CDR3 region has the DNA TGTGCCACGTCAGGGTGGGGCACTGAAGCTTTCTTT. V usage is TRBV25-1 and J usage is TRBJ1-1; TRBD1 might be the D (5 bases). The CDR3 extends over 12 amino acids. Between the trimmed V and J ends, which lost 10 bases and 4 bases, there was a span of 13 bases. Germline CDR1 is MGHDK and CDR2 is SYGVNS.

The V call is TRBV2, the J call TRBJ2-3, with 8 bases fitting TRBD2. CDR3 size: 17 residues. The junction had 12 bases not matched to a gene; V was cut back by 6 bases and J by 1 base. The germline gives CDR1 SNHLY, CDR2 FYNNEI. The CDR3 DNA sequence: TGTGCCAGCAGGCCTCATGTTAGCGGGATGGGCACAGATACGCAGTATTTT. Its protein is CASRPHVSGMGTDTQYF.

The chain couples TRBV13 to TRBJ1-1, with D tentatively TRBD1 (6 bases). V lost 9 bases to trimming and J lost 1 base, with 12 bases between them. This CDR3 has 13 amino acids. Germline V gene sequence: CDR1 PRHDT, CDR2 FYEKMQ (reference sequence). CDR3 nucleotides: TGTGCCAGTGACGGACAGTCGAACACTGAAGCTTTCTTT. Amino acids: CASDGQSNTEAFF.

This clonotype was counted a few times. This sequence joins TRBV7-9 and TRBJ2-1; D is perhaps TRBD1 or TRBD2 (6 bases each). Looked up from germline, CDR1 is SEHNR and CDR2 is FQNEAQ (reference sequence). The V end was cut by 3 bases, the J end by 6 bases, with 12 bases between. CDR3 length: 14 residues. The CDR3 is CASSLGRGGNEQFF. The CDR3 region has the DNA TGTGCCAGCAGCTTGGGCAGGGGAGGCAATGAGCAGTTCTTC.

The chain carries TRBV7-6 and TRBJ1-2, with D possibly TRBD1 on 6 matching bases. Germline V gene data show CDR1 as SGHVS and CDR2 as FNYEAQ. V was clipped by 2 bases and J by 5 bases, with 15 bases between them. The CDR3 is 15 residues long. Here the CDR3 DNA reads TGTGCCAGCAGCTTAACGGCGGGGGGGGCTTATGGCTACACCTTC. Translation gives CASSLTAGGAYGYTF.

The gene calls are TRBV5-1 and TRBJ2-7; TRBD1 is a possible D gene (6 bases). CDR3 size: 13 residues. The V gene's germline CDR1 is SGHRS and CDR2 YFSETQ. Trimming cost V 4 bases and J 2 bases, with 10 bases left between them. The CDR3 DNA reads TGCGCCAGCAGCCCCACAGGGCCCTACGAGCAGTACTTC. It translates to CASSPTGPYEQYF. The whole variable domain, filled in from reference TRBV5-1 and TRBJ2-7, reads KAGVTQTPRYLIKTRGQQVTLSCSPISGHRSVSWYQQTPGQGLQFLFEYFSETQRNKGNFPGRFSGRQFSNSRSEMNVSTLELGDSALYLCASSPTGPYEQYFGPGTRLTVT.

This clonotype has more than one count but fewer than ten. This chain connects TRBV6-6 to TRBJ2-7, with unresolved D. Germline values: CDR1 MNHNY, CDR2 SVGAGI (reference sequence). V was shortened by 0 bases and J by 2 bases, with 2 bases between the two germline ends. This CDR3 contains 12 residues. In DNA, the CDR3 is TGTGCCAGCAGTTACTCGACCTACGAGCAGTACTTC. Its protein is CASSYSTYEQYF.

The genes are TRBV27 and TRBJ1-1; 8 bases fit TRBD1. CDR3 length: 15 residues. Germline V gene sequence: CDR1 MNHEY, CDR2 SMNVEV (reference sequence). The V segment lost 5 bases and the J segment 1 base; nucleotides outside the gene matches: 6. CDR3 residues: CASSTWTGWNTEAFF. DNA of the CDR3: TGTGCCAGCAGTACTTGGACAGGGTGGAACACTGAAGCTTTCTTT.

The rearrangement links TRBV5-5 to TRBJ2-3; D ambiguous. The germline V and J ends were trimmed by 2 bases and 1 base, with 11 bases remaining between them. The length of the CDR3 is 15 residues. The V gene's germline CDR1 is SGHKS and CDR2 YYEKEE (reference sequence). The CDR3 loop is CASSFEGRGTDTQYF. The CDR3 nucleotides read TGTGCCAGCAGCTTCGAAGGCAGAGGCACAGATACGCAGTATTTT. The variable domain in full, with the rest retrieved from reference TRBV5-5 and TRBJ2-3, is DAGVTQSPTHLIKTRGQQVTLRCSPISGHKSVSWYQQVLGQGPQFIFQYYEKEERGRGNFPDRFSARQFPNYSSELNVNALLLGDSALYLCASSFEGRGTDTQYFGPGTRLTVL.